The subject of this entry is one TCR beta chain. The protocol was immunoSEQ multiplex PCR, while the TCRdb copy is restricted to in-frame clones and leaves out a portion. Of 200,000 or so clones in the sample, 70% to 90% were seen once. This specimen comes from a study of blood T cell repertoires in COVID-19. Germline CDR1 SGHTA, CDR2 FQGNSA. The J segment lost 2 bases and the V segment lost 4 bases, leaving 4 bases of the junction unmatched. The CDR3 loop spans 15 amino acids. Participants reported their clinical history, and cohort assignment relied on those reports. The receptor comes from a woman aged 40 to 50 with acute COVID-19. The chain has TRBV7-2 and TRBJ2-1; TRBD1 aligns across 8 bases. Sequencing was carried out using PBMCs or T cells enriched from blood (not recorded which). The CDR3 bases are TGTGCCAGCAGCTCCACAGGGGGGCCCTACAATGAGCAGTTCTTC. It encodes CASSSTGGPYNEQFF.